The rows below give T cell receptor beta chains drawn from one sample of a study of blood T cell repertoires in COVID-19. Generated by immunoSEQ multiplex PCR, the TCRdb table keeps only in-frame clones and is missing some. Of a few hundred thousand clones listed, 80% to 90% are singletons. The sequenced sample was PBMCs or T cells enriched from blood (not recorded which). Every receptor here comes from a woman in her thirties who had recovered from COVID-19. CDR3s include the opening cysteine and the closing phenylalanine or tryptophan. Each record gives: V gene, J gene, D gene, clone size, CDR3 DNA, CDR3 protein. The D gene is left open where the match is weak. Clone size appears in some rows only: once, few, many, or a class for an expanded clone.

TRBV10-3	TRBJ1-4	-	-	TGTGCCATCAGTGAGCGGTCTGAAAAACTGTTTTTT	CAISERSEKLFF
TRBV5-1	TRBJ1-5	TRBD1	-	TGCGCCAGCAGCCGTTGGACAGGACTGAATCAGCCCCAGCATTTT	CASSRWTGLNQPQHF
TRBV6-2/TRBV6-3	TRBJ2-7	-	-	TGTGCCAGCAGTGTAGTAAACGAGCAGTACTTC	CASSVVNEQYF
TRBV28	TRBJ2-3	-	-	TGTGCCAGCAGCCCGACTAGTTGGGCGCAGTATTTT	CASSPTSWAQYF
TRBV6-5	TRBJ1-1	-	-	TGTGCCAGCAGTTACCGCCCTACAGGAGACGGGGGTGAAGCTTTCTTT	CASSYRPTGDGGEAFF
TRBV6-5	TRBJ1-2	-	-	TGTGCCAGCAGTTACTCGTCAGGGGAGGGCTACACCTTC	CASSYSSGEGYTF
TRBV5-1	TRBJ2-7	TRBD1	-	TGCGCCAGCACTCGGGACAGGGACTACGAGCAGTACTTC	CASTRDRDYEQYF
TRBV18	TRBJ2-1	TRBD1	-	TGTGCCAGCTCACCAACAGGGGCGTCCTACAATGAGCAGTTCTTC	CASSPTGASYNEQFF
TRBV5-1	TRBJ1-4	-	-	TGCGCCAGCAGGACAGCCCTTAATGAAAAACTGTTTTTT	CASRTALNEKLFF
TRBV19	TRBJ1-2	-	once	TGTGCCAGTTATACGGGTTATGGCTACACCTTC	CASYTGYGYTF
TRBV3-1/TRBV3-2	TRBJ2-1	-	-	TGTGCCAGCAGCCAAGTGGAGTACAATGAGCAGTTCTTC	CASSQVEYNEQFF
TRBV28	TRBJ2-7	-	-	TGTGCCACCGAGTTTAGGGGGTACGAGTTAGGATACGAGCAGTACTTC	CATEFRGYELGYEQYF
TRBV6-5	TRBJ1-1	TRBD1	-	TGTGCCAGCAGACCAGGGGGCGGGTGGACTGAAGCTTTCTTT	CASRPGGGWTEAFF
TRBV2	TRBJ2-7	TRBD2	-	TGTGCCACGGTTAGGAGCGGGGCCAATCCCTACGAGCAGTACTTC	CATVRSGANPYEQYF
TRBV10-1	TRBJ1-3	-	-	TGCGCCAGCAGTAGAGACAGCTCTGGAAACACCATATATTTT	CASSRDSSGNTIYF
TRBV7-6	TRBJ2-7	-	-	TGTGCCAGCAGCTTAGTTAGCGGACACTACGAGCAGTACTTC	CASSLVSGHYEQYF
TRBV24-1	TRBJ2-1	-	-	TGTGCCACCAGTATTCCGGGAATCAATGAGCAGTTCTTC	CATSIPGINEQFF
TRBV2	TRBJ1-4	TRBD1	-	TGTGCCAGCTCAAAGAGGGGGCAGACTAATGAAAAACTGTTTTTT	CASSKRGQTNEKLFF
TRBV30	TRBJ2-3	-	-	TGTGCCTGGAGTGCCGCAGATACGCAGTATTTT	CAWSAADTQYF
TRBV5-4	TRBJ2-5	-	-	TGTGCCAGCAGCTCCACCGGACTAGGGGGGGAGACCCAGTACTTC	CASSSTGLGGETQYF
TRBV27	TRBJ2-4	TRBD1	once	TGTGCCAGCACCGGACAGGGGCCTGGCGTAGCCAAAAACATTCAGTACTTC	CASTGQGPGVAKNIQYF
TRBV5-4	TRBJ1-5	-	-	TGTGCCAGCAGCTTACAGGGAAGCAATCAGCCCCAGCATTTT	CASSLQGSNQPQHF
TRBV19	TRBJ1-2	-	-	TGTGCCAGTAGTCAACCCCGCCGACAGGAAAAACGGGAAAATCATGGCTACACCTTC	CASSQPRRQEKRENHGYTF
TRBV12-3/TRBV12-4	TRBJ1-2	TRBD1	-	TGTGCCAGCAGGGACAGGGGTGTGTACGGCTACACCTTC	CASRDRGVYGYTF
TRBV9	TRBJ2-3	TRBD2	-	TGTGCCAGCAGCGTATCCATCGCCTCGGGGGGGAACACAGATACGCAGTATTTT	CASSVSIASGGNTDTQYF
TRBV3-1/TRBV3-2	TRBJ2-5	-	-	TGTGCCAGCAGCCAAGCCGGAGTGGAGACCCAGTACTTC	CASSQAGVETQYF
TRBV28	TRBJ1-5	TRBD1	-	TGTGCCAGCAGGTTGACAGGGATTAGCAATCAGCCCCAGCATTTT	CASRLTGISNQPQHF
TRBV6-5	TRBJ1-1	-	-	TGTGCCAGCAGAATGGACGGGGGCACTGAAGCTTTCTTT	CASRMDGGTEAFF
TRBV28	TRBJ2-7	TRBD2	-	TGTGCCAGCAGTCTGACTAGCGGGGGCTTTACCTACGAGCAGTACTTC	CASSLTSGGFTYEQYF
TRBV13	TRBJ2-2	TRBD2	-	TGTGCCAGCAGCTGGAGACTAGCGGGGGGGCCTTACACCGGGGAGCTGTTTTTT	CASSWRLAGGPYTGELFF
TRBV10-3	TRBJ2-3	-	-	TGTGCCATCAGTGAGCCGTCCCACTCAGATACGCAGTATTTT	CAISEPSHSDTQYF
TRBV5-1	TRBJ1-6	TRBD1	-	TGCGCCAGCAGCTGGGACAGCGACTATAATTCACCCCTCCACTTT	CASSWDSDYNSPLHF
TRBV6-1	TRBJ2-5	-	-	TGTGCCAGCAGTGAAAGAGAGCGACAGACCCAGTACTTC	CASSERERQTQYF
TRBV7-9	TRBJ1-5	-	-	TGTGCCAGCAGCTTAGTCGGGGGCAATCAGCCCCAGCATTTT	CASSLVGGNQPQHF
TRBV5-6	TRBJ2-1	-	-	TGTGCCAGCAGCTTTTCGAATGAGCAGTTCTTC	CASSFSNEQFF
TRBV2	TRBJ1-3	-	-	TGTGCCAGCAGACAGGCACGCTCTGGAAACACCATATATTTT	CASRQARSGNTIYF
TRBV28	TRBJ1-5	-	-	TGTGCCAGCAGTCCCCACATTCAGCCCCAGCATTTT	CASSPHIQPQHF
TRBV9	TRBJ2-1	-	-	TGTGCCAGCAGCGTAGGGAGGGAGCAGTTCTTC	CASSVGREQFF
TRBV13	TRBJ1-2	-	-	TGTGCCAGCAGCGATGGGGCCCCTTCGGATGGCTACACCTTC	CASSDGAPSDGYTF
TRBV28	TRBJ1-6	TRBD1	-	TGTGCCAGCAGTTTACCTACCAGGACAGGGTCAAGTTCACCCCTCCACTTT	CASSLPTRTGSSSPLHF
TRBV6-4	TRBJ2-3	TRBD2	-	TGTGCCAGCAGTGACGGGACTAGCAGCGCAGATACGCAGTATTTT	CASSDGTSSADTQYF
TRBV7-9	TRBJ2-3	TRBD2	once	TGTGCCAGCAGCCCAATACAGGGACTAGACACGCAGTATTTT	CASSPIQGLDTQYF
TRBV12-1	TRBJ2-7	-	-	TGTGCCAGCAGCCGCGCGTTCGCGGGAGGGCTTCAGTACTTC	CASSRAFAGGLQYF
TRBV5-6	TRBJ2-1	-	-	TGTGCCAGCAGCTTAGGACAGCAATACAATGAGCAGTTCTTC	CASSLGQQYNEQFF
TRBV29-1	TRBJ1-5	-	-	TGCAGCGTTGTTACCCCGGCAGGTGGCAATCAGCCCCAGCATTTT	CSVVTPAGGNQPQHF
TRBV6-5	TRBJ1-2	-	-	TGTGCCAGCAGCGCAGGTCTGGGCTACACCTTC	CASSAGLGYTF
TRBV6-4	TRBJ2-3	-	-	TGTGCCAGCTCCCAGGGGGAGGCAGATACGCAGTATTTT	CASSQGEADTQYF